This T cell receptor (beta chain) is from a study of vaccination effects on CD4 cells after COVID-19. Sequencing was preceded by expansion of antigen-specific CD4+ T cells with viral peptide pools in the ViraFEST assay. It was after roughly 11 days of culture that CD4+ T cells were isolated. Two doses of BNT162b2 or mRNA-1273 vaccine were administered to participants. Having tested negative for nucleocapsid antibodies, the vaccine recipients showed no prior SARS-CoV-2 infection. IL-2 at about 10 IU/ml and peptides at around 9.6 ug/ml were added to cultured PBMC, a few million per well. Both day 3 and day 7 saw half the medium replaced with IL-2 medium. The CDR3 spans 14 residues. Per germline, CDR1 SGHDT and CDR2 YYEEEE. V lost 0 bases to trimming and J lost 4 bases, with 11 bases between them. The count of this clone is one. Its antigen is unidentified. Assay used: immunoSEQ multiplex PCR; TCRdb lists only in-frame clones, some missing. This table has about 28,000 clones, 55% to 85% appearing once.

The chain carries TRBV5-6 and TRBJ2-7; no clear D. Source: CD4+ T cells from PBMCs cultured with HCoV-NL63 spike peptides, taken after COVID-19 vaccination. The TCR was taken from a human donor who received a COVID-19 vaccine. The CDR3 spells CASSLGGSLYEQYF. DNA of the CDR3: TGTGCCAGCAGCTTGGGGGGTTCTCTGTACGAGCAGTACTTC.